A few counts support the clone carrying this T cell receptor beta chain. Stated time point: patch test 2, 6 weeks after DPC sensitization. As to treatment: therapeutic diphenylcyclopropenone sensitization with weekly scalp DPC. The record originates from a study of human T cells and chemical hapten exposure. Study at large: Patients had diphenylcyclopropenone applied to the scalp weekly throughout the approximately 25-week study.

TCRdb re-called the RACE reads through MiXCR, storing one row per CDR3 protein. The sample carries 95,000 or so distinct CDR3 sequences, over 9.5% recorded once. CDR3 length: 14 amino acids. Between the trimmed V and J ends, which lost 1 base and 1 base, there was a span of 7 bases. CDR1 is SEHNR and CDR2 is FQNEAQ in the germline V gene (reference sequence). The V gene is TRBV7-9, the J gene TRBJ1-1; D ambiguous. This TCR came from a woman aged 35 to 49 with alopecia areata. Some clones in this sample may be carry-over from other donors' samples. Sequencing was performed on whole blood, taken in connection with sensitization to the hapten diphenylcyclopropenone (DPC). The CDR3 loop is CASSLGKQNTEAFF. As DNA, the CDR3 is TGTGCCAGCAGCTTAGGCAAGCAGAACACTGAAGCTTTCTTT.